The entry that follows covers one T cell receptor (beta chain) sequence. Its cognate antigen is unknown. The CDR3 has 15 residues. Germline V lookup: CDR1 MGHRA, CDR2 YSYEKL. The ends were cut back, 0 bases at V and 3 bases at J, with 12 bases in the middle. The sample originates from a study of CD8+CD57+ T cells in acquired aplastic anemia. Study as a whole: Sorted CD4+ and CD8+ cells yielded roughly 3.2 ug of DNA on average. Healthy donor CD4+ cell samples had a mean of around 10 million reads.

Study outcomes and limitations: The study found no significant CD8+ Simpson's diversity difference between patients and controls. The number of CD8+ CDR3 sequences shared by patients and controls was about 27.

Genomic DNA served as template for TCR beta VDJ and CDR3 profiling. In TCRdb, the reads were re-called with MiXCR into one record per CDR3 protein. The sample lists some 200,000 distinct CDR3 sequences; roughly 55% were seen once. The specimen sequenced was sorted CD4+, CD8+, or CD8+CD57+ T cells (not recorded which) from PBMCs. The J gene is TRBJ2-7, the V gene TRBV4-1; D may match TRBD1 or TRBD2 (5 bases each). The receptor's source is a human donor in good health. The CDR3 sequence is CASSQDGTLFYEQYF. CDR3 coding DNA: TGCGCCAGCAGCCAAGATGGGACCCTCTTCTACGAGCAGTACTTC.